This T cell receptor beta chain originates from a study of blood T cell repertoires in COVID-19. Study-wide background: T cells, B-cell-depleted T cells, or PBMCs provided the cDNA or gDNA that served as material.

This CDR3 has 14 residues. J was trimmed by 5 bases and V by 6 bases; bases with no gene match: 8. Germline assignment: CDR1 PRHDT and CDR2 FYEKMQ (reference sequence). Assay used: immunoSEQ multiplex PCR; TCRdb lists only in-frame clones, some missing. The sample has approximately 50,000 clones, around four fifths seen once. The sample consisted of peripheral blood. The sequence derives from a human donor in a cohort sampled during active COVID-19. This chain connects TRBV13 to TRBJ2-5, with TRBD2 matching over 8 bases. The CDR3 sequence: CASSHGPGGETQYF. The DNA of the CDR3 is TGTGCCAGCAGTCACGGCCCGGGGGGGGAGACCCAGTACTTC.